This section outlines one TCR beta chain sequence together with its context. This sample was taken from a study of blood T cell repertoires in COVID-19. Study summary: COVID-19 samples from acute and convalescent phases originated in the United States, Italy and Spain. T cells, B-cell-depleted T cells, or PBMCs supplied cDNA or gDNA.

CDR3 length: 15 amino acids. Looked up from germline, CDR1 is SGDLS and CDR2 is YYNGEE. The J segment lost 7 bases and the V segment lost 4 bases, leaving 6 bases of the junction unmatched. Some clones are missing from TCRdb's copy, which holds only in-frame ones; the method was immunoSEQ multiplex PCR. Seen here are more than 60,000 clones, roughly 70% observed once, and the top ten hold approximately 2.8%. This receptor was taken from a human donor with acute or convalescent COVID-19. The donor label of this sample is uncertain. The specimen sequenced was peripheral blood. The J gene is TRBJ1-6, the V gene TRBV9; 9 nucleotides align to TRBD1. The CDR3 loop is CASSPGTGRNSPLHF. The CDR3 nucleotides read TGTGCCAGCAGCCCAGGGACAGGGCGAAATTCACCCCTCCACTTT.